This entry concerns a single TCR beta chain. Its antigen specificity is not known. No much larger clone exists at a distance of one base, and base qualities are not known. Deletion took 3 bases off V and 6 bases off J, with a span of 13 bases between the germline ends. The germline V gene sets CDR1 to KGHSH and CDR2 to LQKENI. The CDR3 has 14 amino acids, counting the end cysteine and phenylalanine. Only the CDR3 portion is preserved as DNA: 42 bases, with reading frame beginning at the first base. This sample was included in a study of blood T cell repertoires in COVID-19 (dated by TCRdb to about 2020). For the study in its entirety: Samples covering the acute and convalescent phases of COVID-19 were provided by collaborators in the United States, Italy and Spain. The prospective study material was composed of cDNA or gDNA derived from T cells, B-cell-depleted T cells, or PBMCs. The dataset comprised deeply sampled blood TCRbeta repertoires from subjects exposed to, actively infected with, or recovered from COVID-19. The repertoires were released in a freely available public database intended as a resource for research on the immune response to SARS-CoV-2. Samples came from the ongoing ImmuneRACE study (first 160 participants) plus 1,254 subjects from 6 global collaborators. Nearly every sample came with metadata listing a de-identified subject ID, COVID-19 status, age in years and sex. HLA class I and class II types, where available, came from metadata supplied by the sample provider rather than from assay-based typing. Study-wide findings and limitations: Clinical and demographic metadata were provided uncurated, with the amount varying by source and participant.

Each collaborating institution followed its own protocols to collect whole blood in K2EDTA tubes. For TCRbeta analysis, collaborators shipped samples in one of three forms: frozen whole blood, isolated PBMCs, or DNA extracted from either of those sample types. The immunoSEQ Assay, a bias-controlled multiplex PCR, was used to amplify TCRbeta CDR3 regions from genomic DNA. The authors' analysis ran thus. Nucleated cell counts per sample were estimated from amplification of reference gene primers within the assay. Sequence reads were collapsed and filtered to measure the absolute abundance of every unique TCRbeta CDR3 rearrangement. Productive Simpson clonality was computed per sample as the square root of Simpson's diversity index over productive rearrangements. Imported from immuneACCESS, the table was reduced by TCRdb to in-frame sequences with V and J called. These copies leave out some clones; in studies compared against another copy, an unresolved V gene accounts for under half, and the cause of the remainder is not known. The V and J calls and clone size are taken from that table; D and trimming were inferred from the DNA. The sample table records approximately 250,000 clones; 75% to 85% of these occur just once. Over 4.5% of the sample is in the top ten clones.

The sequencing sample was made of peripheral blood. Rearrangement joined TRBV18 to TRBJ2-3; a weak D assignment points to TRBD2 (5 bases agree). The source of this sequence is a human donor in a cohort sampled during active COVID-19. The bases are TGTGCCAGCTCACCCGGGCGGGCCCTCGATACGCAGTATTTT. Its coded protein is CASSPGRALDTQYF.